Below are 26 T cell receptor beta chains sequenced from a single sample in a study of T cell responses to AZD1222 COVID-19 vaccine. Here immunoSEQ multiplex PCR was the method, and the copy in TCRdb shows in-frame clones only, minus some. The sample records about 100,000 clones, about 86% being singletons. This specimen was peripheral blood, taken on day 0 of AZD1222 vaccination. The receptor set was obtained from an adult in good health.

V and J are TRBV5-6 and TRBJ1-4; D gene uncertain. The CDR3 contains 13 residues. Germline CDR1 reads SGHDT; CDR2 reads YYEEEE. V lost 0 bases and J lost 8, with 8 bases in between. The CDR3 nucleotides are TGTGCCAGCAGCTTGGGCTTGGGCGAAAAACTGTTTTTT. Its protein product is CASSLGLGEKLFF.

In DNA form, the CDR3 reads TGTGCCAGCAGACCCCCGACAGGGAAGGGCACTGAAGCTTTCTTT. Translating it yields CASRPPTGKGTEAFF. The rearrangement links TRBV6-5 to TRBJ1-1; 7 bases are shared with TRBD1. Looked up from germline, CDR1 is MNHEY and CDR2 is SVGAGI. This CDR3 comprises 15 residues. Germline trimming cut 6 bases from V and 4 bases from J; bases unmatched to any gene: 11.

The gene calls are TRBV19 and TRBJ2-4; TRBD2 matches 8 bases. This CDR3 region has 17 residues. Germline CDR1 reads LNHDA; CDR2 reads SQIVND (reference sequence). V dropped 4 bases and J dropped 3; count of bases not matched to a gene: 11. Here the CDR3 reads CASSTRAAGGGKNIQYF. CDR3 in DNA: TGTGCCAGTAGTACCCGGGCCGCGGGAGGAGGCAAAAACATTCAGTACTTC.

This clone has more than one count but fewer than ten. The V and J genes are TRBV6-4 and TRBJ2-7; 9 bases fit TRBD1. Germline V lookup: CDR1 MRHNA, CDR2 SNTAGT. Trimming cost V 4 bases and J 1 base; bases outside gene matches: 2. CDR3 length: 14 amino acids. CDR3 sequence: CASSAGTGSYEQYF. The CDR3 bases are TGTGCCAGCAGTGCCGGGACAGGGTCCTACGAGCAGTACTTC.

The CDR3 nucleotides read TGTGCCAGCAGTGAAGCGGGGGGTCGAGGCAATCAGCCCCAGCATTTT. It translates to CASSEAGGRGNQPQHF. V gene TRBV6-1 combines with J gene TRBJ1-5; D might be TRBD1 (5 bases). Germline CDR1 and CDR2: MNHNS and SASEGT. Trimming left V 0 bases short and J 2 bases short, with 11 bases between. This CDR3 is built from 16 residues.

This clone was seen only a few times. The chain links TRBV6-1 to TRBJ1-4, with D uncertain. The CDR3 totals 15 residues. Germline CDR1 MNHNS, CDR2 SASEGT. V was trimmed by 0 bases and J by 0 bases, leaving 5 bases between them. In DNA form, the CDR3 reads TGTGCCAGCAGTGAAGCCTGGACAACTAATGAAAAACTGTTTTTT. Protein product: CASSEAWTTNEKLFF.

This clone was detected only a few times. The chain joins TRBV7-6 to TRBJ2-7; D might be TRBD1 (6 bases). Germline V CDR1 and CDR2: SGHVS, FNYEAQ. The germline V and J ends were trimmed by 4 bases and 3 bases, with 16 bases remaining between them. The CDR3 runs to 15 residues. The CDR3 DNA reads TGTGCCAGCAGCTCTTCGACAGGAGGCGTCTACGAGCAGTACTTC. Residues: CASSSSTGGVYEQYF.

CDR3 nucleotide sequence: TGTGCCAGTGAGCGGGACAGGGGGCCTGGCTACACCTTC. It codes for CASERDRGPGYTF. The chain employs TRBV6-5 and TRBJ1-2; 12 positions agree with TRBD1. The trim removed 9 bases at V and 7 bases at J, leaving 6 bases unmatched. Germline loops: CDR1 MNHEY, CDR2 SVGAGI. The length of the CDR3 is 13 residues.

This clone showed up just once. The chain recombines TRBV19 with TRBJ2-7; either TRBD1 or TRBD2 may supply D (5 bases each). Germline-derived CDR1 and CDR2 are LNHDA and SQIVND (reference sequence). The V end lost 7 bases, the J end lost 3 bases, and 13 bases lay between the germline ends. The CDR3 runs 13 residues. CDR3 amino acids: CASTRDGDYEQYF. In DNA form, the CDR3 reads TGTGCCAGTACCAGGGACGGAGACTACGAGCAGTACTTC.

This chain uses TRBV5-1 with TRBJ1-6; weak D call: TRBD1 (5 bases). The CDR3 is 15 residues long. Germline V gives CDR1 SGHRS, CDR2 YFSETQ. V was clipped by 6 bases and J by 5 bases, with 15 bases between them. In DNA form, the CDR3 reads TGCGCCAGCAAGCGGGACGGGAGCGATAATTCACCCCTCCACTTT. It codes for CASKRDGSDNSPLHF. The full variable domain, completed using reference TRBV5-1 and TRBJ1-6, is KAGVTQTPRYLIKTRGQQVTLSCSPISGHRSVSWYQQTPGQGLQFLFEYFSETQRNKGNFPGRFSGRQFSNSRSEMNVSTLELGDSALYLCASKRDGSDNSPLHFGNGTRLTVT.

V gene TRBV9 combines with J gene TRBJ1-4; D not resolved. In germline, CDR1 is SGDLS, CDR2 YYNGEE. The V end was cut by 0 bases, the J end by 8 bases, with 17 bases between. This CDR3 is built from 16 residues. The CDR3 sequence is CASSVGIRVELEKLFF. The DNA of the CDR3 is TGTGCCAGCAGCGTAGGGATCCGCGTGGAACTAGAAAAACTGTTTTTT.

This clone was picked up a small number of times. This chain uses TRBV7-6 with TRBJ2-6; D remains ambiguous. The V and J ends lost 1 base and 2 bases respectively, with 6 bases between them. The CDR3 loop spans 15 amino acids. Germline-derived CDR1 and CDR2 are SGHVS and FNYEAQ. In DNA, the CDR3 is TGTGCCAGCAGCTTAGACGAAGCTGGGGCCAACGTCCTGACTTTC. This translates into CASSLDEAGANVLTF.

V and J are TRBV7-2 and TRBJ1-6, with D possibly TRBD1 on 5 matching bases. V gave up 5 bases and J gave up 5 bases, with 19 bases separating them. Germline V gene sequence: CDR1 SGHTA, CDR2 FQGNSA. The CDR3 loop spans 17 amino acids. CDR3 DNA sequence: TGTGCCAGCAGCCCGAGCCGCACCCAGGGAGATAATTCACCCCTCCACTTT. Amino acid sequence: CASSPSRTQGDNSPLHF.

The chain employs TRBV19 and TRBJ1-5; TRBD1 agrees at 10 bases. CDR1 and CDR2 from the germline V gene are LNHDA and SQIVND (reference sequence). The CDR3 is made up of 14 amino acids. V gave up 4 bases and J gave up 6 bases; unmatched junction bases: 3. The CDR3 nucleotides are TGTGCCAGTAGTACGACAGGGGGCGTTCAGCCCCAGCATTTT. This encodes CASSTTGGVQPQHF.

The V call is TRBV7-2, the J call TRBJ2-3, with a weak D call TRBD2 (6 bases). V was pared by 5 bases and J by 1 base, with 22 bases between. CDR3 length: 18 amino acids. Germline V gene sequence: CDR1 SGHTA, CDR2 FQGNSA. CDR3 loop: CASSPNGRGTWGTDTQYF. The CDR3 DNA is TGTGCCAGCAGCCCAAACGGGCGGGGAACGTGGGGCACAGATACGCAGTATTTT.

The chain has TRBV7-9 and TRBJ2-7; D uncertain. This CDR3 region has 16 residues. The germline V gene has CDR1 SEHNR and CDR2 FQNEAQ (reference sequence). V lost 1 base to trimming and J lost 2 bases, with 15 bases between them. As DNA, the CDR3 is TGTGCCAGCAGCTTAGACCCCCCGAGAACGACCTACGAGCAGTACTTC. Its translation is CASSLDPPRTTYEQYF.

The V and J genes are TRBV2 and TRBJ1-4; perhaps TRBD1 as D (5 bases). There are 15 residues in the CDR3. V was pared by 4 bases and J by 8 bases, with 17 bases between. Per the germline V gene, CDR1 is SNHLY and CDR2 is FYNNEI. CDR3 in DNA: TGTGCCAGCAGTGCTCCGGGACTGGAGGGGGAAAAACTGTTTTTT. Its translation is CASSAPGLEGEKLFF.

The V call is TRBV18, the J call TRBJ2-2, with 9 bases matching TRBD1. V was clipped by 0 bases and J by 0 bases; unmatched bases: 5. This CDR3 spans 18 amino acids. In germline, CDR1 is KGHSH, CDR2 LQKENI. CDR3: CASSPPGQGTSNTGELFF. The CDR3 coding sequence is TGTGCCAGCTCACCACCGGGACAGGGAACATCGAACACCGGGGAGCTGTTTTTT.

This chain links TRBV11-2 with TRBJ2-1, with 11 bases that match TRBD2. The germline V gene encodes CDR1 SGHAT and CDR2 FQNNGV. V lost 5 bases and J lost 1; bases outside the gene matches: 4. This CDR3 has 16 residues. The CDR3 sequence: CASSPTSGGSYNEQFF. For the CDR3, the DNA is TGTGCCAGCAGCCCCACTAGCGGGGGATCCTACAATGAGCAGTTCTTC.

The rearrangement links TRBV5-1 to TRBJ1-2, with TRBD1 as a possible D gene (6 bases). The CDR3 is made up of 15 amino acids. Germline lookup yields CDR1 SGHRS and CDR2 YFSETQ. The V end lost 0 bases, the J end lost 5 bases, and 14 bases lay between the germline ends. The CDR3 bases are TGCGCCAGCAGCTTGGCCGAGGGGGGAGGTTATGGCTACACCTTC. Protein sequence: CASSLAEGGGYGYTF.

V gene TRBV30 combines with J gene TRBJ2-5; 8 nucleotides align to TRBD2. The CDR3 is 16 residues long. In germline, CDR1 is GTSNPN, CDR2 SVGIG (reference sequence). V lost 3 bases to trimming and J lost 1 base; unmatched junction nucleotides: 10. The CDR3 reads CAWRRRGATLQETQYF. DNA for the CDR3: TGTGCCTGGAGGCGGCGGGGGGCTACGCTCCAAGAGACCCAGTACTTC. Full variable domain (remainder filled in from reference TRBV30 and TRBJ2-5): SQTIHQWPATLVQPVGSPLSLECTVEGTSNPNLYWYRQAAGRGLQLLFYSVGIGQISSEVPQNLSASRPQDRQFILSSKKLLLSDSGFYLCAWRRRGATLQETQYFGPGTRLLVL.

CDR3 bases: TGTGCCAGCAGCCCGACAGGGGCCATGAACACTGAAGCTTTCTTT. It codes for CASSPTGAMNTEAFF. The gene calls are TRBV11-3 and TRBJ1-1, with TRBD1 matching 8 bases. This CDR3 is 15 amino acids long. V dropped 5 bases and J dropped 0; count of bases not matched to a gene: 5. Germline V gives CDR1 SGHNT, CDR2 YENEEA.

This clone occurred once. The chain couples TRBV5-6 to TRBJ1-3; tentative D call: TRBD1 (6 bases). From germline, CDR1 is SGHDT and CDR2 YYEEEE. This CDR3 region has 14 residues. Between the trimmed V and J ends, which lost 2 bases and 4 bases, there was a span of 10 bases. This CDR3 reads CASSFTGLGNTIYF. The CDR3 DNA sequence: TGTGCCAGCAGCTTTACAGGGTTAGGAAACACCATATATTTT. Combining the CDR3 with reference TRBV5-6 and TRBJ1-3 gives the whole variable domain DAGVTQSPTHLIKTRGQQVTLRCSPKSGHDTVSWYQQALGQGPQFIFQYYEEEERQRGNFPDRFSGHQFPNYSSELNVNALLLGDSALYLCASSFTGLGNTIYFGEGSWLTVV.

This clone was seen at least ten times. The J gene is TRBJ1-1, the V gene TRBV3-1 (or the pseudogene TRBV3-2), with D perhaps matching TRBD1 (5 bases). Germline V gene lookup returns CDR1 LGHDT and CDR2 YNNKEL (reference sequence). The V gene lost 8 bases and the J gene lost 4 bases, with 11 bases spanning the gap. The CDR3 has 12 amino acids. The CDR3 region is CASGRGLTEAFF. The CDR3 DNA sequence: TGTGCCAGCGGGAGGGGACTCACTGAAGCTTTCTTT.

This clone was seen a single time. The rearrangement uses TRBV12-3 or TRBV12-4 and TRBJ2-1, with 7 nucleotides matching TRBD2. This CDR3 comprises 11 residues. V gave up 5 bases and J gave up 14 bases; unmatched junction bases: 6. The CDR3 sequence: CASSPGLGEFF. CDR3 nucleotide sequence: TGTGCCAGCAGTCCCGGACTAGGGGAGTTCTTC.

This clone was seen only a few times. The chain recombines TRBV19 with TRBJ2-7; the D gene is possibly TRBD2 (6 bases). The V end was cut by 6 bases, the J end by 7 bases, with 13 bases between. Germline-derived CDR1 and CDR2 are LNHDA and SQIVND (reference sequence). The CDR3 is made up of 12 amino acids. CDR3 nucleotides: TGTGCCAGTAGGGCCAGGGCGGGGGAGCAGTACTTC. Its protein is CASRARAGEQYF.